The rows below give T cell receptor beta chains drawn from one sample of a study of blood T cell repertoires in COVID-19. Measured with immunoSEQ multiplex PCR; TCRdb has only the in-frame clones, and not every one. The top ten clones hold 15% to 20% of a sample with approximately 190,000 clones, 80% to 90% of them seen once. Sequenced input: peripheral blood. Every receptor here comes from a human donor in a cohort sampled during active COVID-19. Each CDR3 is given with its conserved first and last residue. A D gene is named only where the DNA matches it firmly. A row's size may be missing; if present it is once, few, many or a size class.

D gene,clone size,J gene,V gene,CDR3 protein,CDR3 DNA
-,-,TRBJ2-1,TRBV11-2,CASSLLRGPYNEQFF,TGTGCCAGCAGCTTACTCCGCGGCCCTTACAATGAGCAGTTCTTC
-,-,TRBJ1-4,TRBV30,CAWSTGLANEKLFF,TGTGCCTGGTCGACAGGCCTGGCTAATGAAAAACTGTTTTTT
TRBD2,-,TRBJ2-5,TRBV5-1,CASSLGVLAGGQETQYF,TGCGCCAGCAGCTTGGGAGTCCTAGCGGGGGGCCAAGAGACCCAGTACTTC
-,once,TRBJ2-7,TRBV27,CASSLPGREQYF,TGTGCCAGCAGTTTACCGGGTCGCGAGCAGTACTTC
-,once,TRBJ1-4,TRBV27,CASSPGYPNEKLFF,TGTGCCAGCAGTCCAGGGTATCCTAATGAAAAACTGTTTTTT
TRBD1,-,TRBJ2-3,TRBV11-1,CASSMRQGAHPSPQYF,TGTGCCAGCAGCATGAGACAGGGTGCCCATCCCTCTCCGCAGTATTTT
-,-,TRBJ1-3,TRBV10-3,CAMGPGGGSGNTIYF,TGTGCCATGGGCCCGGGGGGCGGCTCTGGAAACACCATATATTTT
TRBD1,-,TRBJ2-1,TRBV10-3,CAITAGQGINEQFF,TGTGCCATCACTGCGGGACAGGGGATCAATGAGCAGTTCTTC
-,-,TRBJ2-3,TRBV2,CASSALDTQYF,TGTGCCAGCAGTGCTCTTGATACGCAGTATTTT
TRBD1,-,TRBJ1-1,TRBV30,CARTGANTEAFF,TGTGCCCGGACAGGGGCGAACACTGAAGCTTTCTTT
TRBD2,-,TRBJ2-1,TRBV10-3,CAISGDRGGRVEQFF,TGTGCCATCAGTGGGGACCGGGGGGGCCGGGTTGAGCAGTTCTTC
-,-,TRBJ2-3,TRBV19,CASSWSSYTDTQYF,TGTGCCAGTAGTTGGTCGAGCTACACAGATACGCAGTATTTT
TRBD1,-,TRBJ2-3,TRBV30,CAWGRPRDRVLVTQYF,TGTGCCTGGGGACGACCCCGGGACAGGGTTTTGGTTACGCAGTATTTT
-,-,TRBJ1-1,TRBV20-1,CSVAGIPEAFF,TGCAGTGTAGCAGGGATCCCTGAAGCTTTCTTT
-,-,TRBJ2-3,TRBV5-1,CASSLEGQSTDTQYF,TGCGCCAGCAGCTTGGAGGGGCAAAGCACAGATACGCAGTATTTT
-,-,TRBJ1-5,TRBV5-1,CASSLAGGQGQPQHF,TGCGCCAGCAGCTTGGCCGGGGGGCAGGGTCAGCCCCAGCATTTT
-,-,TRBJ1-1,TRBV9,CASSDQTGMGTEAFF,TGTGCCAGCAGCGACCAGACGGGTATGGGCACTGAAGCTTTCTTT
-,-,TRBJ1-4,TRBV10-3,CAISDPRSGKLFF,TGTGCCATCAGTGACCCGCGCTCCGGAAAACTGTTTTTT
TRBD2,-,TRBJ2-2,TRBV19,CASRKQGGLAGASGELFF,TGTGCCAGTAGGAAACAGGGGGGACTAGCGGGAGCCTCGGGGGAGCTGTTTTTT
-,-,TRBJ2-1,TRBV12-3/TRBV12-4,CASRPIPGSQFF,TGTGCCAGCAGGCCAATCCCTGGTAGTCAGTTCTTC
-,-,TRBJ1-2,TRBV28,CASSLNTGYYGYTF,TGTGCCAGCAGTTTAAATACAGGGTACTATGGCTACACCTTC
TRBD2,once,TRBJ2-6,TRBV19,CASSTRAFGLAGSGANVLTF,TGTGCCAGTAGTACCCGGGCTTTCGGGCTAGCGGGTTCTGGGGCCAACGTCCTGACTTTC
-,-,TRBJ1-5,TRBV27,CASRTSGYSSNQPQHF,TGTGCCAGCAGAACATCGGGGTACTCTAGCAATCAGCCCCAGCATTTT
TRBD2,once,TRBJ2-3,TRBV5-1,CASSFLAGGADTQYF,TGCGCCAGCAGCTTCCTAGCGGGGGGAGCAGATACGCAGTATTTT
TRBD1,once,TRBJ1-1,TRBV7-2,CASSPMGQINTEAFF,TGTGCCAGCAGCCCAATGGGACAGATTAACACTGAAGCTTTCTTT
TRBD2,-,TRBJ2-1,TRBV29-1,CSVEVVTPSQRGYNEQFF,TGCAGCGTTGAAGTCGTAACACCCAGCCAGCGGGGCTACAATGAGCAGTTCTTC
-,-,TRBJ2-2,TRBV6-4,CASSKQGIAANTGELFF,TGTGCCAGCAGTAAGCAGGGAATAGCGGCGAACACCGGGGAGCTGTTTTTT
-,-,TRBJ2-3,TRBV5-1,CASSFDSPSTDTQYF,TGCGCCAGCAGCTTCGACAGTCCTAGCACAGATACGCAGTATTTT
-,-,TRBJ1-4,TRBV29-1,CSVEGGATNEKLFF,TGCAGCGTTGAGGGGGGTGCAACTAATGAAAAACTGTTTTTT
-,-,TRBJ1-2,TRBV7-9,CASSPWTVPNYGYTF,TGTGCCAGCAGCCCATGGACAGTCCCAAACTATGGCTACACCTTC
-,-,TRBJ1-1,TRBV6-1,CASSERSAVNTEAFF,TGTGCCAGCAGTGAGAGGTCGGCGGTGAACACTGAAGCTTTCTTT
-,-,TRBJ1-1,TRBV6-5,CASSYKGRANTEAFF,TGTGCCAGCAGTTACAAGGGCAGGGCGAACACTGAAGCTTTCTTT
-,-,TRBJ2-3,TRBV2,CASVAGLLRDTQYF,TGTGCCAGCGTTGCGGGATTGTTGCGGGATACGCAGTATTTT
-,-,TRBJ2-2,TRBV6-5,CASKGEYTGELFF,TGTGCCAGCAAGGGGGAATACACCGGGGAGCTGTTTTTT
TRBD2,-,TRBJ2-2,TRBV27,CASSLSRLAGPYGELFF,TGTGCCAGCAGTTTATCGCGACTAGCGGGCCCTTACGGGGAGCTGTTTTTT
TRBD2,-,TRBJ2-2,TRBV5-1,CASSWTVAGGNGELFF,TGCGCCAGCAGCTGGACAGTGGCGGGGGGTAACGGGGAGCTGTTTTTT
TRBD2,-,TRBJ2-3,TRBV15,CATSRDVGEGDTQYF,TGTGCCACCAGCAGAGATGTGGGGGAGGGAGATACGCAGTATTTT
-,-,TRBJ1-2,TRBV11-3,CASSKGEGDGYTF,TGTGCCAGCAGCAAGGGGGAAGGAGACGGCTACACCTTC
-,once,TRBJ1-1,TRBV27,CASSLGFGRGFAEAFF,TGTGCCAGCAGTTTAGGGTTCGGCAGGGGATTTGCTGAAGCTTTCTTT
-,few,TRBJ1-1,TRBV19,CASSSTVNTEAFF,TGTGCCAGTAGTAGCACAGTGAACACTGAAGCTTTCTTT
-,few,TRBJ1-5,TRBV27,CASSWDKNQPQHF,TGTGCCAGCAGCTGGGACAAGAATCAGCCCCAGCATTTT
-,-,TRBJ1-2,TRBV20-1,CSASSGGDGFHGYTF,TGCAGTGCTAGTAGCGGGGGCGACGGTTTTCATGGCTACACCTTC
-,-,TRBJ2-7,TRBV5-4,CATWDKENSYEQYF,TGTGCCACCTGGGACAAAGAAAACTCCTACGAGCAGTACTTC
-,-,TRBJ2-2,TRBV7-9,CASSSPSRDNTGELFF,TGTGCCAGCAGCTCCCCAAGCAGGGATAACACCGGGGAGCTGTTTTTT
-,-,TRBJ2-1,TRBV29-1,CSGAGGGTQTYNEQFF,TGCAGCGGTGCTGGGGGAGGAACACAAACCTACAATGAGCAGTTCTTC
-,-,TRBJ1-1,TRBV9,CASSTEGGTEAFF,TGTGCCAGCAGCACAGAGGGGGGGACTGAAGCTTTCTTT
-,-,TRBJ1-2,TRBV7-2,CASSLNYMADHGYTF,TGTGCCAGCAGCTTAAACTACATGGCCGACCATGGCTACACCTTC
-,-,TRBJ2-2,TRBV6-5,CASSDTGELFF,TGTGCCAGCTCGGACACCGGGGAGCTGTTTTTT
-,-,TRBJ2-5,TRBV7-9,CASSPGQGPETQYF,TGTGCCAGCAGCCCTGGCCAGGGTCCAGAGACCCAGTACTTC
-,-,TRBJ1-5,TRBV19,CASRETTGSNQPQHF,TGTGCCAGTAGGGAAACGACAGGTAGCAATCAGCCCCAGCATTTT
-,few,TRBJ1-2,TRBV30,CALDRLKSWGYTF,TGTGCCTTGGACAGACTAAAGTCGTGGGGCTACACCTTC